The 20 T cell receptor beta chains below all came from one sample that was sequenced in a study of blood T cell repertoires in COVID-19 (dated by TCRdb to 2018 to 2020). Library prep was done by the immunoSEQ multiplex PCR assay. Imported from immuneACCESS, the table was reduced by TCRdb to in-frame sequences with V and J called. These copies leave out some clones; in studies compared against another copy, an unresolved V gene accounts for under half, and the cause of the remainder is not known. The sample has under 150,000 clones on record, roughly 80% of them singletons. The top ten constitute about 2.3% of the sample. The sample was PBMCs or T cells enriched from blood (not recorded which). All receptors derive from a man between 35 and 55 years old with acute COVID-19.

The chain joins TRBV27 to TRBJ1-2; the D is unclear. Trimming removed 1 base from V and 4 bases from J, with 22 bases in between. The CDR3 is made up of 18 amino acids. The V gene's germline CDR1 is MNHEY and CDR2 SMNVEV (reference sequence). This CDR3 is CASSLLAGGSDPLYGYTF. DNA for the CDR3: TGTGCCAGCAGTTTATTAGCGGGAGGGTCCGACCCCCTCTATGGCTACACCTTC.

The chain combines TRBV5-6 with TRBJ1-2; D might be TRBD1 (6 bases). Looked up from germline, CDR1 is SGHDT and CDR2 is YYEEEE. Trimming left V 3 bases short and J 1 base short, with 10 bases between. This CDR3 comprises 14 residues. In nucleotides, the CDR3 is TGTGCCAGCAGCTCGGACAGTTATAACTATGGCTACACCTTC. Encoded protein: CASSSDSYNYGYTF.

The rearrangement links TRBV5-8 to TRBJ2-7; D is unclear. This CDR3 region has 15 residues. V lost 1 base and J 0 bases, leaving 11 bases between the germline ends. The germline V gene has CDR1 SGHTS and CDR2 YDEGEE. CDR3: CASSLMQDSSYEQYF. CDR3 in DNA: TGTGCCAGCAGCTTGATGCAGGATAGCTCCTACGAGCAGTACTTC.

CDR3 in DNA: TGTGCCAGCAGCTTGCCAGGGAGCAATCAGCCCCAGCATTTT. Protein sequence: CASSLPGSNQPQHF. The chain links TRBV5-8 to TRBJ1-5; D may be TRBD1 (5 bases). CDR3 size: 14 residues. The germline CDR1 and CDR2 sequences are SGHTS and YDEGEE. Deletions cut 1 base from V and 1 base from J, with 6 bases between.

The chain couples TRBV12-3 or TRBV12-4 to TRBJ1-6; no reliable D call. There are 12 residues in the CDR3. The V end lost 3 bases, the J end lost 10 bases, and 7 bases lay between the germline ends. CDR3 sequence (DNA): TGTGCCAGCAGTTTCAAAAGCTCACCCCTCCACTTT. It codes for CASSFKSSPLHF.

This clone was detected once. This chain joins TRBV5-6 and TRBJ2-5; D is ambiguous. The V gene's germline CDR1 is SGHDT and CDR2 YYEEEE. The CDR3 is made up of 14 amino acids. V was cut by 0 bases and J by 1 base, with 7 bases left in between. The CDR3 nucleotides are TGTGCCAGCAGCTTGGTAAGCGTCCAAGAGACCCAGTACTTC. This gives the protein CASSLVSVQETQYF.

This rearrangement joins TRBV30 to TRBJ1-3, with D unclear. CDR1 is GTSNPN and CDR2 is SVGIG in the germline V gene (reference sequence). The CDR3 is 13 residues long. The ends were cut back, 2 bases at V and 1 base at J, with 6 bases in the middle. The CDR3 spells CAWSSLSGNTIYF. In DNA, the CDR3 is TGTGCCTGGAGTTCCCTATCTGGAAACACCATATATTTT.

The chain uses TRBV19 and TRBJ2-2, with a tentative D call TRBD1 (6 bases). The CDR3 contains 14 residues. Germline-derived CDR1 and CDR2 are LNHDA and SQIVND (reference sequence). Deletions cut 7 bases from V and 4 bases from J, with 13 bases between. This chain's CDR3 is CASNTGSGTGELFF. For the CDR3, the DNA is TGTGCCAGTAATACAGGGTCGGGCACCGGGGAGCTGTTTTTT. Full variable domain (missing parts from reference TRBV19 and TRBJ2-2): DGGITQSPKYLFRKEGQNVTLSCEQNLNHDAMYWYRQDPGQGLRLIYYSQIVNDFQKGDIAEGYSVSREKKESFPLTVTSAQKNPTAFYLCASNTGSGTGELFFGEGSRLTVL.

The chain recombines TRBV12-3 or TRBV12-4 with TRBJ1-6; the match to TRBD1 covers 7 bases. This CDR3 region has 13 residues. V lost 6 bases, J lost 12 bases, and 8 bases stayed unmatched. The CDR3 spells CASSRGTVGPLHF. CDR3 DNA sequence: TGTGCCAGCAGCCGAGGGACAGTCGGACCCCTCCACTTT.

This chain connects TRBV12-5 to TRBJ2-2; D remains unclear. The V gene lost 1 base and the J gene lost 0 bases, with 6 bases spanning the gap. The CDR3 extends over 15 amino acids. Looked up from germline, CDR1 is LGHNT and CDR2 is FRNRAP. The CDR3, as DNA: TGTGCTAGTGGTTTGGGTAGCTCGAACACCGGGGAGCTGTTTTTT. Encoded protein: CASGLGSSNTGELFF.

This chain uses TRBV18 with TRBJ2-1, with 7 positions matching TRBD2. This CDR3 comprises 15 residues. Germline V gene data show CDR1 as KGHSH and CDR2 as LQKENI. The V and J ends lost 4 bases and 5 bases, in that order; junction bases with no gene match: 8. The CDR3 sequence: CASSLTVLADNEQFF. CDR3 bases: TGTGCCAGCTCACTAACCGTTCTAGCGGACAATGAGCAGTTCTTC. Using reference TRBV18 and TRBJ2-1 for the parts outside the CDR3, the full variable domain is NAGVMQNPRHLVRRRGQEARLRCSPMKGHSHVYWYRQLPEEGLKFMVYLQKENIIDESGMPKERFSAEFPKEGPSILRIQQVVRGDSAAYFCASSLTVLADNEQFFGPGTRLTVL.

The gene calls are TRBV28 and TRBJ1-1; TRBD1 agrees at 7 bases. V shed 5 bases and J 1 base; nucleotides not matched to a gene: 7. Germline V gives CDR1 MDHEN, CDR2 SYDVKM. This CDR3 region has 15 residues. CDR3 DNA sequence: TGTGCCAGCAGTCCCCTGACAGGGAGGAACACTGAAGCTTTCTTT. Translated, it gives CASSPLTGRNTEAFF.

The rearrangement links TRBV7-3 to TRBJ1-1; 7 nucleotides match TRBD1. CDR3 size: 13 residues. Germline V lookup: CDR1 SGHTA, CDR2 FQGTGA. The J segment lost 5 bases and the V segment lost 8 bases, leaving 8 bases of the junction unmatched. In DNA form, the CDR3 reads TGTGCCAGCTCTCTCTCAGGGGGGACTGAAGCTTTCTTT. This translates into CASSLSGGTEAFF.

This clone was recorded only once. This chain connects TRBV7-2 to TRBJ1-1; unclear D gene. The CDR3 totals 14 residues. Germline-derived CDR1 and CDR2 are SGHTA and FQGNSA. The V end was cut by 1 base, the J end by 1 base, with 7 bases between. CDR3 sequence: CASSLERGNTEAFF. The CDR3 bases are TGTGCCAGCAGCTTAGAACGAGGGAACACTGAAGCTTTCTTT.

The chain joins TRBV19 to TRBJ1-2; the D gene is possibly TRBD1 (6 bases). V lost 3 bases and J 7 bases, leaving 21 bases between the germline ends. CDR1 and CDR2 from the germline V gene are LNHDA and SQIVND (reference sequence). The CDR3 runs to 16 residues. CDR3 DNA sequence: TGTGCCAGTAGTATCGGGTCTATGTCAGGGGCTGGTGGCTACACCTTC. It encodes CASSIGSMSGAGGYTF.

This chain connects TRBV30 to TRBJ2-1, with TRBD2 identical over 11 bases. The CDR3 runs to 12 residues. V lost 8 bases and J lost 6; bases outside the gene matches: 3. Looked up from germline, CDR1 is GTSNPN and CDR2 is SVGIG (reference sequence). DNA of the CDR3: TGTGCCCTAGCGGGGGGTACCAATGAGCAGTTCTTC. Its protein product is CALAGGTNEQFF.

This clone was seen once. The chain joins TRBV7-9 to TRBJ1-5, with a tentative D call TRBD1 (5 bases). This CDR3 is 13 amino acids long. V was trimmed by 4 bases and J by 4 bases, leaving 8 bases between them. Germline V gene data show CDR1 as SEHNR and CDR2 as FQNEAQ (reference sequence). In nucleotides, the CDR3 is TGTGCCAGCAGCTCACAGGAGAATCAGCCCCAGCATTTT. It codes for CASSSQENQPQHF. The variable domain in full, completed from reference TRBV7-9 and TRBJ1-5, reads DTGVSQNPRHKITKRGQNVTFRCDPISEHNRLYWYRQTLGQGPEFLTYFQNEAQLEKSRLLSDRFSAERPKGSFSTLEIQRTEQGDSAMYLCASSSQENQPQHFGDGTRLSIL.

V is TRBV6-6 and J is TRBJ2-2; 7 bases align to TRBD1. J gave up 4 bases and V 3 bases, and 5 bases lay outside the gene matches. CDR1 MNHNY and CDR2 SVGAGI come from the germline V gene (reference sequence). This CDR3 is 15 amino acids long. CDR3 in amino acids: CASSYTGDSTGELFF. CDR3 coding DNA: TGTGCCAGCAGTTATACAGGGGATAGCACCGGGGAGCTGTTTTTT.

This clone was picked up one time. CDR3 loop: CASSISPYSPLHF. The DNA of the CDR3 is TGTGCCAGTAGTATTAGTCCCTATTCACCCCTCCACTTT. This sequence joins TRBV19 and TRBJ1-6; no reliable D call. Germline-derived CDR1 and CDR2 are LNHDA and SQIVND (reference sequence). Trimming cost V 3 bases and J 8 bases, with 8 bases left between them. CDR3 size: 13 residues. The full variable domain, completed using reference TRBV19 and TRBJ1-6, is DGGITQSPKYLFRKEGQNVTLSCEQNLNHDAMYWYRQDPGQGLRLIYYSQIVNDFQKGDIAEGYSVSREKKESFPLTVTSAQKNPTAFYLCASSISPYSPLHFGNGTRLTVT.

This clone is a singleton in its sample. V gene TRBV5-6 combines with J gene TRBJ1-5, with 8 bases fitting TRBD1. Germline loops: CDR1 SGHDT, CDR2 YYEEEE. Losses at the gene ends were 1 base for V and 6 bases for J; bases not matched to a gene: 6. The CDR3 is made up of 15 amino acids. The CDR3 loop reads CASSLTGGRGQPQHF. The CDR3 DNA sequence: TGTGCCAGCAGCTTGACAGGGGGGCGCGGTCAGCCCCAGCATTTT.